A single sample gave rise to the 4 T cell receptor beta chains below, sequenced in a study of OX40 agonist ivuxolimab in advanced cancers. Profiling relied on immunoSEQ multiplex PCR, and the TCRdb table lists in-frame clones only, not all of them. Here the sample spans 75,000 to 100,000 clones, roughly 80% being singletons. Sequenced here: CD4+ or CD8+ T cells sorted from blood, sampled in a trial of the OX40 agonist ivuxolimab. These receptors all come from an adult with an advanced solid tumor such as melanoma, head and neck, liver or kidney cancer.

The V gene is TRBV7-2, the J gene TRBJ2-2; the match to TRBD2 covers 16 bases. The V gene end was trimmed by 5 bases and the J gene end by 9 bases; junction bases not matched to a gene: 12. In germline, CDR1 is SGHTA, CDR2 FQGNSA. CDR3 size: 18 residues. CDR3 nucleotide sequence: TGTGCCAGCAGCCCGGGACTAGCGGGAGGGCCCTTTGGCCGGGAGCTGTTTTTT. This encodes CASSPGLAGGPFGRELFF.

The CDR3 sequence: CASSEVGNGANVLTF. As DNA, the CDR3 is TGTGCCAGCAGTGAAGTGGGTAACGGGGCCAACGTCCTGACTTTC. The chain recombines TRBV2 with TRBJ2-6, with D hard to call. Germline V CDR1 and CDR2: SNHLY, FYNNEI. The V and J ends lost 1 base and 4 bases respectively, with 8 bases between them. CDR3 size: 15 residues.

The chain has TRBV2 and TRBJ1-1; the match to TRBD1 covers 7 bases. Germline V gene sequence: CDR1 SNHLY, CDR2 FYNNEI. CDR3 length: 13 residues. V gave up 4 bases and J gave up 4 bases; unmatched junction bases: 3. This CDR3 reads CASSAEGATEAFF. The CDR3 region has the DNA TGTGCCAGCAGTGCGGAGGGGGCCACTGAAGCTTTCTTT.

The chain recombines TRBV15 with TRBJ2-4; 7 bases line up with TRBD2. Germline assignment: CDR1 LNHNV and CDR2 YYDKDF (reference sequence). The ends lost 0 bases at V and 4 bases at J; junction bases unmatched: 6. The CDR3 length is 16 residues. CDR3 sequence reads: CATSRDLREGKNIQYF. The DNA of the CDR3 is TGTGCCACCAGCAGAGATCTGAGGGAGGGAAAAAACATTCAGTACTTC.